This T cell receptor beta chain was sequenced during a study of T cells in Graves' hyperthyroidism and ophthalmopathy. This clonotype came up a few times. The investigators amplified TCR beta CDR3 regions from RNA transcripts. The study used the HTBI primer set for a first-round RT-PCR of the TCR CDR3. TCRdb reprocessed the multiplex PCR reads with MiXCR, giving one entry per CDR3 protein. The table shows about 380,000 distinct CDR3 sequences, with around 20% occurring only once. The origin of this receptor is a man aged 18 to 30 with Graves' ophthalmopathy. Sequencing was performed on blood.

In DNA, the CDR3 is TGTGCCAGCAGTTTAATTAGAGACTATAGCAATCAGCCCCAGCATTTT. It codes for CASSLIRDYSNQPQHF. The V and J genes are TRBV28 and TRBJ1-5, with no clear D. Looked up from germline, CDR1 is MDHEN and CDR2 is SYDVKM. This CDR3 has 16 amino acids. Between the trimmed V and J ends, which lost 2 bases and 0 bases, there was a span of 11 bases.